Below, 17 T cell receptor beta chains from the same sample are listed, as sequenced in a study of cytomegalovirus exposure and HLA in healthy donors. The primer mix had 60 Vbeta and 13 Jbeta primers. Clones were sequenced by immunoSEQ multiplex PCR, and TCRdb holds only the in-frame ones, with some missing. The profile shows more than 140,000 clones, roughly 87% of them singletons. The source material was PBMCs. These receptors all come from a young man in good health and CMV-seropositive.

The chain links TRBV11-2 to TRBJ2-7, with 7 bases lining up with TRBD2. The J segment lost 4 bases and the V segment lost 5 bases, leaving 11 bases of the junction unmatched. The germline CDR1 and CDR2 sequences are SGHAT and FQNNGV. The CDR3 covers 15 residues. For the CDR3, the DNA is TGTGCCAGCAGCCCGGGCGGGGGTGGTTTTTACGAGCAGTACTTC. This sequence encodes CASSPGGGGFYEQYF.

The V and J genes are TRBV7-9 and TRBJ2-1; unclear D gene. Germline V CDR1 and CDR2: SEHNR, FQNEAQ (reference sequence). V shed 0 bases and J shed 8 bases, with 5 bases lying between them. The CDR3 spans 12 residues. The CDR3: CASSLASHEQFF. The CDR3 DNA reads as TGTGCCAGCAGCTTAGCGAGCCATGAGCAGTTCTTC. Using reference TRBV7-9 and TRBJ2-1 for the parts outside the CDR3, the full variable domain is DTGVSQNPRHKITKRGQNVTFRCDPISEHNRLYWYRQTLGQGPEFLTYFQNEAQLEKSRLLSDRFSAERPKGSFSTLEIQRTEQGDSAMYLCASSLASHEQFFGPGTRLTVL.

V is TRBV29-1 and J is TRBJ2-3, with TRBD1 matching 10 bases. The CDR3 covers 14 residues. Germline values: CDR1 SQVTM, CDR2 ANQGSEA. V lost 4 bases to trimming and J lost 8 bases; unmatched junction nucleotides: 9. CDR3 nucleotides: TGCAGCGTTGTAAGGGACAGGGGTAGTCCTACGCAGTATTTT. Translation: CSVVRDRGSPTQYF.

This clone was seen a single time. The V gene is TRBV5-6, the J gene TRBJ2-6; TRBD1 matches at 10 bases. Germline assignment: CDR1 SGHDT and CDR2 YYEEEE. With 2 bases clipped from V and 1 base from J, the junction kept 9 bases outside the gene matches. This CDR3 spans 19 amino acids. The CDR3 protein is CASSFRGTGVRSGANVLTF. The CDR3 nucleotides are TGTGCCAGCAGCTTTAGAGGGACAGGGGTTCGATCTGGGGCCAACGTCCTGACTTTC. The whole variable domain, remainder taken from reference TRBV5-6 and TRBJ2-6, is DAGVTQSPTHLIKTRGQQVTLRCSPKSGHDTVSWYQQALGQGPQFIFQYYEEEERQRGNFPDRFSGHQFPNYSSELNVNALLLGDSALYLCASSFRGTGVRSGANVLTFGAGSRLTVL.

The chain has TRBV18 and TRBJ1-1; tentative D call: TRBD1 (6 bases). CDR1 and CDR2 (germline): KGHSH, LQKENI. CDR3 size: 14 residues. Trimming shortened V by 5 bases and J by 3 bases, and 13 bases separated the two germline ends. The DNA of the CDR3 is TGTGCCAGCTCATACAGGGCCTTGGACACTGAAGCTTTCTTT. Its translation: CASSYRALDTEAFF.

DNA for the CDR3: TGTGCCAGCAGCGATCCGGGACTAGGCTACGTGGCAGATACGCAGTATTTT. Encoded protein: CASSDPGLGYVADTQYF. This sequence joins TRBV5-6 and TRBJ2-3, with TRBD2 matching 8 bases. J gave up 4 bases and V 4 bases, and 14 bases lay outside the gene matches. Germline assignment: CDR1 SGHDT and CDR2 YYEEEE. There are 17 residues in the CDR3. The whole variable domain, filled in from reference TRBV5-6 and TRBJ2-3, reads DAGVTQSPTHLIKTRGQQVTLRCSPKSGHDTVSWYQQALGQGPQFIFQYYEEEERQRGNFPDRFSGHQFPNYSSELNVNALLLGDSALYLCASSDPGLGYVADTQYFGPGTRLTVL.

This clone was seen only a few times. Here the CDR3 reads CASRSQGFYEQYF. For the CDR3, the DNA is TGTGCCAGCAGATCACAGGGATTCTACGAGCAGTACTTC. This sequence joins TRBV6-1 and TRBJ2-7, with D perhaps matching TRBD1 (6 bases). The CDR3 has 13 residues. V dropped 6 bases and J dropped 3 bases, with 12 bases sitting between them. Germline V CDR1 and CDR2: MNHNS, SASEGT.

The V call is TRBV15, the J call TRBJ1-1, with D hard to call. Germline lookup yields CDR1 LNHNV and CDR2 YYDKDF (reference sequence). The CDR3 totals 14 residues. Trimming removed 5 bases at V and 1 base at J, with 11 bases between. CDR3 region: CATSPRVPNTEAFF. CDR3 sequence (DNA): TGTGCCACCAGCCCTCGGGTTCCGAACACTGAAGCTTTCTTT.

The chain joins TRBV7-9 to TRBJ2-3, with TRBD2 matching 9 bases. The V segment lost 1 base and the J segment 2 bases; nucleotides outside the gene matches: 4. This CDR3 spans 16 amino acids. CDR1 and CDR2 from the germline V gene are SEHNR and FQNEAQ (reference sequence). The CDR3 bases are TGTGCCAGCAGCTTAGTACCTAGCGGGGACACAGATACGCAGTATTTT. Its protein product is CASSLVPSGDTDTQYF.

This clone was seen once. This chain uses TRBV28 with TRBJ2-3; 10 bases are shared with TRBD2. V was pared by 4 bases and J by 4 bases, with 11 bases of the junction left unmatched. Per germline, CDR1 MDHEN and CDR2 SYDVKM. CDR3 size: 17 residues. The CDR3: CASSSRRLAGSPDTQYF. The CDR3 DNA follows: TGTGCCAGCAGTTCCCGTAGACTAGCGGGTTCCCCAGATACGCAGTATTTT.

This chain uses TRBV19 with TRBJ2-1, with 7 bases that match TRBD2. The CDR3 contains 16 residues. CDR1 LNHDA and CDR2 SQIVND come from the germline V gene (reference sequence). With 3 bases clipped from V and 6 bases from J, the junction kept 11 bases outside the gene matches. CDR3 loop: CASSIMFPSGANEQFF. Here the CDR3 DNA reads TGTGCCAGTAGTATTATGTTCCCTAGCGGAGCCAATGAGCAGTTCTTC.

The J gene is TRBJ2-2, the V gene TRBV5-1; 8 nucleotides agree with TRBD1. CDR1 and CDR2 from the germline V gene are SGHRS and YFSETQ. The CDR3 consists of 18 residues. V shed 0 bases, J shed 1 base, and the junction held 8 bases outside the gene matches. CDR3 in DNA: TGCGCCAGCAGCTTGGTTGGTTTTGGGACAGGGAACACCGGGGAGCTGTTTTTT. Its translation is CASSLVGFGTGNTGELFF.

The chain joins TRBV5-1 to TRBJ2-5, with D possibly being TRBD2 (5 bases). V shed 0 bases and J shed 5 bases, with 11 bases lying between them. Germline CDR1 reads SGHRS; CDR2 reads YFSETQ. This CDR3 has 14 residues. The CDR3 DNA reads TGCGCCAGCAGCTTGGAGAGGGCGGAGGAGACCCAGTACTTC. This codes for CASSLERAEETQYF.

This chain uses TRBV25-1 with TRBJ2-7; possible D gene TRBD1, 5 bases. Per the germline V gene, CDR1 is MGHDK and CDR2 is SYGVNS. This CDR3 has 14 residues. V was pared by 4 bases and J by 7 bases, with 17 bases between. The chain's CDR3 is CASSGKTGSAEQYF. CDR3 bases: TGTGCCAGCAGTGGTAAAACAGGTTCGGCGGAGCAGTACTTC.

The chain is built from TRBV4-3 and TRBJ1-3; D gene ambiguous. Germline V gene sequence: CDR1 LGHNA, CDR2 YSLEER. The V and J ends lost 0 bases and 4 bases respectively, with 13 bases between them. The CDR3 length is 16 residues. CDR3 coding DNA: TGCGCCAGCAGCCAAGATCCGAGCGCGGGGGGAAACACCATATATTTT. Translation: CASSQDPSAGGNTIYF.

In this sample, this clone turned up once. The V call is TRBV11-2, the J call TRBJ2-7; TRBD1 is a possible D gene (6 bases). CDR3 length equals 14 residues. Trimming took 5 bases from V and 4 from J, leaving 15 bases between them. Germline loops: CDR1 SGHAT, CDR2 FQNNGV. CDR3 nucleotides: TGTGCCAGCAGCCCTCAGACAGGAGCGTACGAGCAGTACTTC. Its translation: CASSPQTGAYEQYF.

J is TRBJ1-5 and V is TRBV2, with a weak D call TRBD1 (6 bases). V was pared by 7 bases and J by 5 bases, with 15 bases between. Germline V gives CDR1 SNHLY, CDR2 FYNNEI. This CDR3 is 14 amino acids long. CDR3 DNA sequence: TGTGCCAGCAACCAACAGGGATGGGATCAGCCCCAGCATTTT. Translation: CASNQQGWDQPQHF.